This TCR beta chain appears in the sequencing data of a study of OX40 agonist ivuxolimab in advanced cancers. Study-wide context: Partial responses were achieved by three patients: one hepatocellular carcinoma, two cutaneous melanoma.

Libraries were prepared by immunoSEQ multiplex PCR; TCRdb keeps only in-frame clonotypes and omits some of them. The table has about 19,000 clones, approximately 88% seen once. This clone was seen only once. Its antigen is currently unknown. Study-wide results and limits: CD8+ T cells averaged more expanded clones than CD4+.

The germline V gene has CDR1 MNHEY and CDR2 SMNVEV (reference sequence). This CDR3 region has 14 residues. Trimming shortened V by 5 bases and J by 4 bases, and 15 bases separated the two germline ends. Sequencing was performed on CD4+ or CD8+ T cells sorted from blood, taken in a trial of the OX40 agonist ivuxolimab. The genes are TRBV27 and TRBJ2-7; D is perhaps TRBD2 (5 bases). The receptor was isolated from an adult with an advanced solid tumor such as melanoma, head and neck, liver or kidney cancer. The CDR3 DNA follows: TGTGCCAGCAGTGGTGCGGGCGTACTATACGAGCAGTACTTC. This sequence encodes CASSGAGVLYEQYF.